This TCR beta chain is drawn from a study of long-term antiretroviral therapy in people with HIV. The CDR3 has 14 residues. Germline V CDR1 and CDR2: MDHEN, SYDVKM. Trimming left V 5 bases short and J 4 bases short, with 15 bases between. Samples were assayed with immunoSEQ v3.0 at survey level. Method: immunoSEQ multiplex PCR; TCRdb's copy keeps in-frame clones and lacks some. The table records around 23,000 clones, over 80% of them present only once. As to this clone: Its target is unknown.

Study observations and caveats: Although diversity increased after ART, it remained lower than in transplant donor controls.

Sequencing used unsorted PBMCs, obtained 1.8 years before starting antiretroviral therapy. V usage is TRBV28 and J usage is TRBJ2-7; unclear D gene. The receptor's source is a man aged 45-65 years with HIV. The CDR3 bases are TGTGCCAGCAGTAGACCCCCGCGGTCGTACGAGCAGTACTTC. This codes for CASSRPPRSYEQYF.